This T cell receptor beta chain appears in the sequencing data of a study of beta chain features in type 1 diabetes (dated 2018 in TCRdb). For context, the study as a whole: Patients and healthy donors did not differ in mean age, gender distribution, total cell number or subset yield. A total of 100 million to 140 million sorted cells were examined across all samples, and the number of cells per subset was strongly correlated with RNA yield. In the study, recently diagnosed type 1 diabetes patients and matched healthy donors were compared on the TCRB repertoires of their sorted circulating CD4+ T cell subsets. Regulatory and stem cell-like memory subsets were isolated from only 8 patients and roughly 8 healthy donors, whereas naive and central memory subsets came from all 30 or so donors.

The entire isolated RNA was reverse transcribed using the High Capacity cDNA Reverse Transcription Kit, and thus expressed TCRB transcripts were sequenced. Naive, central memory and regulatory T cell samples underwent deep immunoSEQ sequencing, averaging around 4 million total reads per sample. Sorted cells were lysed in RLT buffer and RNA was extracted with DNase-treated RNeasy Micro or Mini kits, depending on cell number. To prevent cross-contamination, every cell subset was processed on its own, while patient and healthy donor samples were processed together. Using the immunoSEQ multiplex PCR, TCRB sequences were amplified from cDNA into 87-bp fragments spanning the CDR3 region. Sequencing of the amplicons was done on the Illumina HiSeq platform. Per the source publication's procedure: Synthetic template baselines were used to correct PCR bias computationally, reads within Hamming distance 2 were collapsed, and singletons that could not be merged were discarded. By aligning reads against IMGT, V, D and J genes, CDR3 length, and insertions or deletions at six rearrangement sites were assigned. Within each subset, clonotype counts were normalized to the number of sorted cells before true diversity and Gini coefficients were calculated with the tcR R package. The overlap coefficient, calculated on TCRB nucleotide sequences, was used to measure repertoire sharing. Out-of-frame TCRB sequences from naive cells were analyzed as a proxy for the pre-selection repertoire. The table was pulled from immuneACCESS by TCRdb, which kept in-frame rearrangements only. Such tables lose some clones; where checked, under half of the loss comes from unresolved V genes, and the rest has no known cause. The V and J calls and clone size are taken from that table; D and trimming were inferred from the DNA. Within this sample are hundreds of thousands of clones, with around a sixth of them counted one time only. The top ten constitute about 0.086% of the sample.

On this clone: The target of this receptor is not known. No quality values exist for individual bases; no much larger clone is one base distant.

On the study overall, not on this receptor specifically: Naive, central memory and regulatory TCRB repertoires appeared to be more alike among patients than among healthy donors. A moderate but significant shortening of TCRB CDR3 length was observed in type 1 diabetes patients in all four CD4+ subsets. PCR may preferentially amplify shorter templates, but because patient and control samples were amplified and corrected together, any resulting skew would affect both groups equally. Because the HLA sub-analyses included only small numbers of individuals, any influence of HLA type on TCRB rearrangement was left unresolved. Sequencing cDNA rather than genomic DNA could over-represent highly expressing activated cells, although activation and CD3 levels did not differ between groups. At VDJ recombination sites, type 1 diabetes patients had fewer insertions and more deleted nucleotides, which implies abnormalities in thymic rearrangement.

Each donor gave one peripheral blood draw, averaging roughly 0.11 L, which was collected into heparinised tubes. A BD FACSAria II was used to sort naive, central memory, regulatory and stem cell-like memory CD4+ T cells with a panel that included CD45RO, CCR7, CD25, CD127, CD95 and CD27. All sorted populations exceeded 95% purity. PBMCs were isolated immediately by Lymphoprep density gradient centrifugation and stained directly without culture. So that batch effects would be minimized, each experiment stained and sorted samples in pairs, pairing one healthy donor with one patient. The source material was naive CD4+ T cells from blood. The label giving this sample's cell subset or site can be read as: true naive CD4+ T cells. The clonotype was recovered from a man between 18 and 35 years old in good health.

The CDR3 amino acid sequence is: CASTLAYEAFF. The nucleotide sequence reads TGTGCCAGCACCCTCGCCTATGAAGCTTTCTTT. Rearrangement joined TRBV28 to TRBJ1-1; no D segment can be confidently identified. Based on the germline V gene, the CDR1 and CDR2 sequences are MDHEN and SYDVKM. Taken from cysteine to phenylalanine, the CDR3 has 11 residues. Only the CDR3 DNA stays, 33 bases, in frame from base 1. Trimming removed 7 bases from V and 7 bases from J, leaving 10 bases between the germline ends.